This T cell receptor beta chain stems from a study of T-cell reconstitution after alpha-beta-depleted transplantation in children. Study-level findings and limits: Several patients had high TCRbeta diversity at day 60; it came from surviving recipient T cells and thymic progenitors. A year post-transplant, T-cell counts and diversity derived mostly from newly produced T cells.

Germline CDR1 reads KGHDR; CDR2 reads SFDVKD. The CDR3 spans 17 residues. The V gene end was trimmed by 3 bases and the J gene end by 4 bases; junction bases not matched to a gene: 10. This clonotype was picked up many times. Its antigen remains unknown. The library targeted TCRbeta and was prepared with unique molecular identifiers. TCRdb used MiXCR to reprocess the PCR reads, holding one entry per CDR3 protein. The table has approximately 240,000 distinct CDR3 sequences, 11% seen once. This receptor was obtained from a child younger than two with acute myeloid leukemia, due to receive a stem cell transplant. The sequenced sample was PBMCs, obtained before TCRalphabeta/CD19-depleted stem cell transplant. The chain links TRBV24-1 to TRBJ2-3; 9 bases agree with TRBD2. CDR3 DNA sequence: TGTGCCACCAGTGATCCACCCTTGCGGGAGGGGCCAGATACGCAGTATTTT. It specifies CATSDPPLREGPDTQYF.